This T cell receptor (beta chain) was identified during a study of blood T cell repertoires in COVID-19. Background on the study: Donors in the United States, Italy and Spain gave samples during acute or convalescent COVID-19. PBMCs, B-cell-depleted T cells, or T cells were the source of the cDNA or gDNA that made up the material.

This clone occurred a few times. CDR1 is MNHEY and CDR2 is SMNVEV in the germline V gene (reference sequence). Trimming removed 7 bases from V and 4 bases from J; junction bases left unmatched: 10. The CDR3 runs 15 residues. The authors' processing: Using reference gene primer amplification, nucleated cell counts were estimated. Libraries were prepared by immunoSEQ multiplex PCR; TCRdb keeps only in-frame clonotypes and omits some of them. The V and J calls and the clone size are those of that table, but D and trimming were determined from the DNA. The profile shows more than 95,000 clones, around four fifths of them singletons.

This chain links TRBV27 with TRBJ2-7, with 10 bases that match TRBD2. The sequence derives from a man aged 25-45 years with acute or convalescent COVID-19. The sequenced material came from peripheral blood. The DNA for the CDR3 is TGTGCCAGCAAAAGTCATGGGACTAGCGTGTACGAGCAGTACTTC. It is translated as CASKSHGTSVYEQYF.